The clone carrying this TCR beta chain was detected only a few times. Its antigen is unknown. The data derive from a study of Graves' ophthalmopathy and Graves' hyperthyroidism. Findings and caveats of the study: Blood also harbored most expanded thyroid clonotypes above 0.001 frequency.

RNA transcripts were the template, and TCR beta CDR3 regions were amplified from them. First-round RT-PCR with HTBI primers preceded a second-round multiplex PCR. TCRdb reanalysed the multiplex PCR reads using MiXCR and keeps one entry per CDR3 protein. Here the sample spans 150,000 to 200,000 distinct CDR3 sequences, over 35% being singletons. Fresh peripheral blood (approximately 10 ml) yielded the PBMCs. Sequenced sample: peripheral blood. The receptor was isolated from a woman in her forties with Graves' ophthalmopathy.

In DNA, the CDR3 is TGTGCCACAGCGAGACAGGGTGGCACTGAAGCTTTCTTT. Its protein is CATARQGGTEAFF. The rearrangement joins TRBV18 to TRBJ1-1; 7 nucleotides match TRBD1. V was pared by 10 bases and J by 4 bases, with 9 bases of the junction left unmatched. Germline-derived CDR1 and CDR2 are KGHSH and LQKENI. The CDR3 sequence is 13 residues long.